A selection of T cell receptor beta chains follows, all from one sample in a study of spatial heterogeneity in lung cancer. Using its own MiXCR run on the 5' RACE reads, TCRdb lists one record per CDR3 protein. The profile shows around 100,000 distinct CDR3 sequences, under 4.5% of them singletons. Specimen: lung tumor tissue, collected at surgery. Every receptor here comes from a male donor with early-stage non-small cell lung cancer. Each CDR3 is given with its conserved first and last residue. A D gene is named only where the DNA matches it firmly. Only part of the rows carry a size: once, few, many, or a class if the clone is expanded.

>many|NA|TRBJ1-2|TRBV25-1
CASSEGGRYGYTF
TGTGCCAGCAGTGAAGGGGGGCGTTATGGCTACACCTTC
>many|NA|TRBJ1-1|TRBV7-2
CASSPNTALSSEAFF
TGTGCCAGCAGCCCTAATACCGCCTTGTCCTCTGAAGCTTTCTTT
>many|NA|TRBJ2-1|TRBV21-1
CASRELAGGGEQFF
TGTGCCAGCAGAGAACTAGCGGGAGGTGGTGAGCAGTTCTTC
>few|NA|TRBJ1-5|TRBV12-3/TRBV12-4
CASSFGRGDQPQHF
TGTGCCAGCAGTTTCGGTCGCGGGGATCAGCCCCAGCATTTT
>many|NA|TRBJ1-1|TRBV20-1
CSASSGGAGMNTEAFF
TGCAGTGCCTCTAGTGGGGGGGCAGGGATGAACACTGAAGCTTTCTTT
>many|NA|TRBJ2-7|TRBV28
CASSLLTDYEQYF
TGTGCCAGCAGTCTCCTTACAGACTACGAGCAGTACTTC
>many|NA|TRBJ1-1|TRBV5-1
CASRPRDSPIEAFF
TGCGCCAGCAGACCCCGAGACAGCCCGATCGAAGCTTTCTTT
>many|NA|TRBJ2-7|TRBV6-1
CASSVEGFETYEQYF
TGTGCCAGCAGTGTAGAGGGTTTCGAGACCTACGAGCAGTACTTC
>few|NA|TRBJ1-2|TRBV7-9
CASSFVKDGAYGYTF
TGTGCCAGCAGCTTTGTAAAGGATGGGGCCTATGGCTACACCTTC
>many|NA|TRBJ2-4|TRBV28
CASSPPGAEGNIQYF
TGTGCCAGCAGTCCCCCAGGGGCTGAGGGAAACATTCAGTACTTC
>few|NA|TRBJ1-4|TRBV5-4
CASSNPQGATNEKLFF
TGTGCCAGCAGCAACCCCCAGGGCGCAACTAATGAAAAACTGTTTTTT
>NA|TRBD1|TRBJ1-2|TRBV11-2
CASSLEGQTNYGYTF
TGTGCCAGCAGCTTAGAGGGACAGACAAACTATGGCTACACCTTC
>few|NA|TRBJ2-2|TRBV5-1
CASSLVTGFTGELFF
TGCGCCAGCAGCTTGGTTACGGGATTTACCGGGGAGCTGTTTTTT
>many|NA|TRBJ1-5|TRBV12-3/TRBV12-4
CASSLNIFSNQPQHF
TGTGCCAGCAGTTTAAACATCTTTAGCAATCAGCCCCAGCATTTT
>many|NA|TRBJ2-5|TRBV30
CAWSKLEETQYF
TGTGCCTGGAGCAAACTAGAAGAGACCCAGTACTTC
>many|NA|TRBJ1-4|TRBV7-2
CASSFSGNSNEKLFF
TGTGCCAGCAGCTTTTCAGGAAATTCTAATGAAAAACTGTTTTTT
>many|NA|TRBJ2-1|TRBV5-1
CASSRDQYNEQFF
TGCGCCAGCAGCCGGGACCAATACAATGAGCAGTTCTTC
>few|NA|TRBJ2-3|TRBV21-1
CASTEWGVTDTQYF
TGTGCCAGCACCGAATGGGGGGTTACAGATACGCAGTATTTT
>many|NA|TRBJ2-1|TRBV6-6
CASSPTGGAYNEQFF
TGTGCCAGCAGCCCTACAGGGGGGGCCTACAATGAGCAGTTCTTC
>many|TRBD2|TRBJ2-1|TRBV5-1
CASSGGRVVEEQFF
TGCGCCAGCAGCGGCGGGAGGGTTGTAGAAGAGCAGTTCTTC
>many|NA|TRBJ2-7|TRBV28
CASSFISEFAEQYF
TGTGCCAGCAGTTTCATTTCGGAGTTTGCCGAGCAGTACTTC
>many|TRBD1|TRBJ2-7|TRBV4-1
CASSQVQDRGIYEQYF
TGCGCCAGCAGCCAAGTTCAGGACAGGGGGATCTACGAGCAGTACTTC
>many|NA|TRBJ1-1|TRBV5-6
CASSLWAAEAFF
TGTGCCAGCAGCTTGTGGGCAGCCGAAGCTTTCTTT
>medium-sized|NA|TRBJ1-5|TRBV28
CASSMGLHQPQHF
TGTGCCAGCAGTATGGGACTTCATCAGCCCCAGCATTTT
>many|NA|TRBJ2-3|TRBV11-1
CASSLYRADTQYF
TGTGCCAGCAGCTTATATCGGGCAGATACGCAGTATTTT
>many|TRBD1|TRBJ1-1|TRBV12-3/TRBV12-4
CASRRDAGGTEAFF
TGTGCCAGCAGGCGGGACGCAGGGGGCACTGAAGCTTTCTTT
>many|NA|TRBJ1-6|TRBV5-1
CASSPTAGAKNSPLHF
TGCGCCAGCAGCCCTACCGCGGGGGCCAAGAATTCACCCCTCCACTTT
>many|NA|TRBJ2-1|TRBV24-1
CATSASGLTYNEQFF
TGTGCCACCAGTGCCTCCGGACTGACCTACAATGAGCAGTTCTTC
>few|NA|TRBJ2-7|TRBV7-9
CASSPPDGEQYF
TGTGCCAGCAGCCCACCCGACGGCGAGCAGTACTTC
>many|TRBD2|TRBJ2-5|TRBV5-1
CASSFPGSGKETQYF
TGCGCCAGCAGCTTCCCCGGTAGCGGGAAAGAGACCCAGTACTTC
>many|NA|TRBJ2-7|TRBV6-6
CASSPVPYEQYF
TGTGCCAGCAGTCCCGTCCCCTACGAGCAGTACTTC
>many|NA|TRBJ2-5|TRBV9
CASSVATNWQETQYF
TGTGCCAGCAGCGTAGCTACTAATTGGCAAGAGACCCAGTACTTC
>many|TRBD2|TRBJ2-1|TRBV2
CASSDKTSGSNEQFF
TGTGCCAGCAGTGATAAGACTAGCGGGAGCAATGAGCAGTTCTTC
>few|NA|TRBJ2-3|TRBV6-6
CASTPADSKSDTQYF
TGTGCCAGCACCCCGGCGGACAGCAAATCGGATACGCAGTATTTT
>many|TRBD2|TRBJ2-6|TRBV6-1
CASSEMAGVGGANVLTF
TGTGCCAGCAGTGAAATGGCGGGAGTAGGGGGGGCCAACGTCCTGACTTTC
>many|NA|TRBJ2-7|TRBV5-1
CASSLGRGYYEQYF
TGCGCCAGCAGCTTGGGTCGAGGGTACTACGAGCAGTACTTC
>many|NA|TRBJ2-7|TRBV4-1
CASSQTKTPEKLYEQYF
TGCGCCAGCAGCCAAACCAAGACCCCCGAAAAACTCTACGAGCAGTACTTC
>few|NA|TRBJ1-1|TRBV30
CAWSAGGAGNTEAFF
TGTGCCTGGAGCGCCGGGGGCGCGGGGAACACTGAAGCTTTCTTT
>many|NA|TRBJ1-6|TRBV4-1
CASSQGGVPYNSPLHF
TGCGCCAGCAGCCAAGGGGGGGTTCCCTATAATTCACCCCTCCACTTT
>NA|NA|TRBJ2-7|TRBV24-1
CATSEMSGGKYEQYF
TGTGCCACCAGTGAAATGAGTGGGGGAAAATACGAGCAGTACTTC
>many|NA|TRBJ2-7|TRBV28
CATRGTTYEQYF
TGTGCCACTAGGGGTACCACCTACGAGCAGTACTTC
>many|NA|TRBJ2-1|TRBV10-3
CAISKAKDNEQFF
TGTGCCATCAGTAAAGCTAAGGACAATGAGCAGTTCTTC
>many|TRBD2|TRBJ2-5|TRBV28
CASSPGLAGVISGQETQYF
TGTGCCAGCAGTCCCGGACTAGCGGGAGTGATATCCGGGCAAGAGACCCAGTACTTC
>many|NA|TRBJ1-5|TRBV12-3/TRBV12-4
CASSLTVDRQPQHF
TGTGCCAGCAGTTTAACGGTGGATCGTCAGCCCCAGCATTTT
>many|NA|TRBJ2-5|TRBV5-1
CASSSRRAETQYF
TGCGCCAGCAGCTCCAGGCGGGCAGAGACCCAGTACTTC
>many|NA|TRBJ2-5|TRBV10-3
CAISESMQETQYF
TGTGCCATCAGTGAGTCCATGCAAGAGACCCAGTACTTC
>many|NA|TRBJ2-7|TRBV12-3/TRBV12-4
CASRESGTHYEQYF
TGTGCCAGCAGAGAATCCGGGACTCACTACGAGCAGTACTTC
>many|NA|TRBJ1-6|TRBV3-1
CASTGFGSPLHF
TGTGCCAGCACCGGCTTCGGTTCACCCCTCCACTTT
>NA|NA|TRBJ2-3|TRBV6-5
CASSYSSGSDTQYF
TGTGCCAGCAGTTACTCGTCTGGGTCAGATACGCAGTATTTT
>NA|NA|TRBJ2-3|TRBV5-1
CASSFQGAIIGTDTQYF
TGCGCCAGCAGCTTTCAGGGAGCGATCATCGGCACAGATACGCAGTATTTT
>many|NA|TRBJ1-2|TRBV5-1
CASRLSVDYGYTF
TGCGCCAGTCGTCTCTCCGTTGACTATGGCTACACCTTC
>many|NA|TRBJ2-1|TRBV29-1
CSVGPGDLYNNEQFF
TGCAGCGTTGGCCCGGGGGACTTATATAACAATGAGCAGTTCTTC
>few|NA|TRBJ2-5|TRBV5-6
CASSAWPIQGFQETQYF
TGTGCCAGCAGCGCTTGGCCCATCCAGGGGTTCCAAGAGACCCAGTACTTC